The T cell receptor (beta chain) described here comes from a study of cytomegalovirus exposure and HLA in healthy donors. As concerns this clone: Its target is unknown.

With V trimmed by 4 bases and J by 1 base, 6 bases remained unmatched. The length of the CDR3 is 15 residues. The germline V gene has CDR1 MNHNS and CDR2 SASEGT. Overall study findings and caveats: When presence/absence was analysed, sequencing depth was taken to be roughly uniform across donors.

The PCR contained 60 Vbeta and 13 Jbeta primers. Method: immunoSEQ multiplex PCR; TCRdb's copy keeps in-frame clones and lacks some. The sample carries roughly 70,000 clones, around 76% recorded once. The chain recombines TRBV6-1 with TRBJ1-1; 7 nucleotides line up with TRBD1. This sequence originates from a man aged 50 to 60 in good health and CMV-seronegative. Material: PBMCs. The CDR3: CASSVKGASNTEAFF. The DNA of the CDR3 is TGTGCCAGCAGTGTCAAGGGGGCCTCGAACACTGAAGCTTTCTTT.